The 16 T cell receptor beta chains given below trace back to one sample, sequenced in a study of blood T cell repertoires in COVID-19. Method: immunoSEQ multiplex PCR; TCRdb's copy keeps in-frame clones and lacks some. The data hold about 190,000 clones, with roughly four fifths observed a single time. The source material was peripheral blood. These TCRs come from a woman in her 40s with acute or convalescent COVID-19.

The rearrangement uses TRBV19 and TRBJ2-2; a weak D match, TRBD1 (6 bases). The V gene's germline CDR1 is LNHDA and CDR2 SQIVND (reference sequence). This CDR3 has 14 amino acids. V lost 5 bases to trimming and J lost 2 bases, with 9 bases between them. The chain's CDR3 is CASSLGGNTGELFF. CDR3 DNA: TGTGCCAGTAGTCTTGGGGGCAACACCGGGGAGCTGTTTTTT. Full variable domain (remainder filled in from reference TRBV19 and TRBJ2-2): DGGITQSPKYLFRKEGQNVTLSCEQNLNHDAMYWYRQDPGQGLRLIYYSQIVNDFQKGDIAEGYSVSREKKESFPLTVTSAQKNPTAFYLCASSLGGNTGELFFGEGSRLTVL.

The chain combines TRBV11-2 with TRBJ2-1; D perhaps matches TRBD2 (7 bases). This CDR3 comprises 17 residues. Trimming shortened V by 3 bases and J by 1 base, and 16 bases separated the two germline ends. Looked up from germline, CDR1 is SGHAT and CDR2 is FQNNGV. CDR3 in amino acids: CASSLQGGGWSYNEQFF. The CDR3 region has the DNA TGTGCCAGCAGCTTGCAAGGGGGGGGTTGGTCCTACAATGAGCAGTTCTTC.

The chain employs TRBV13 and TRBJ2-3, with 8 nucleotides matching TRBD1. Germline V CDR1 and CDR2: PRHDT, FYEKMQ (reference sequence). J was trimmed by 8 bases and V by 2 bases; bases with no gene match: 12. This CDR3 is built from 16 residues. DNA of the CDR3: TGTGCCAGCAGCTTACAGGGGGCAGGGGCGGTTGCTACGCAGTATTTT. As protein: CASSLQGAGAVATQYF.

The chain recombines TRBV6-5 with TRBJ2-7, with 11 bases matching TRBD1. From germline, CDR1 is MNHEY and CDR2 SVGAGI. This CDR3 region has 15 residues. V shed 5 bases and J 7 bases; nucleotides not matched to a gene: 10. CDR3 bases: TGTGCCAGCAGTCGTACCCCCGGGACAGGGGGTGAGCAGTACTTC. Translation gives CASSRTPGTGGEQYF.

The chain has TRBV29-1 and TRBJ2-3; the D gene is possibly TRBD1 (5 bases). Germline V gene lookup returns CDR1 SQVTM and CDR2 ANQGSEA. The germline V and J ends were trimmed by 0 bases and 6 bases, with 10 bases remaining between them. The CDR3 runs to 13 residues. Here the CDR3 reads CSVEDQGVDTQYF. The CDR3 DNA reads TGCAGCGTTGAAGATCAGGGTGTGGATACGCAGTATTTT.

The genes are TRBV11-3 and TRBJ2-1, with 8 positions matching TRBD2. J gave up 5 bases and V 3 bases, and 6 bases lay outside the gene matches. The CDR3 totals 15 residues. The germline gives CDR1 SGHNT, CDR2 YENEEA. The CDR3 DNA sequence: TGTGCCAGCAGCTTGAGCGGGAGTAATAACAATGAGCAGTTCTTC. Its translation: CASSLSGSNNNEQFF. The whole variable domain, filled in from reference TRBV11-3 and TRBJ2-1, reads EAGVVQSPRYKIIEKKQPVAFWCNPISGHNTLYWYLQNLGQGPELLIRYENEEAVDDSQLPKDRFSAERLKGVDSTLKIQPAELGDSAVYLCASSLSGSNNNEQFFGPGTRLTVL.

V and J are TRBV9 and TRBJ2-7; 8 nucleotides align to TRBD1. In germline, CDR1 is SGDLS, CDR2 YYNGEE. CDR3 length equals 15 residues. The trim removed 3 bases at V and 6 bases at J, leaving 11 bases unmatched. The DNA for the CDR3 is TGTGCCAGCAGCGCCTTAGACAGGGGTGGGGGCGAGCAGTACTTC. Residues: CASSALDRGGGEQYF. Complete variable domain (other parts from reference TRBV9 and TRBJ2-7): DSGVTQTPKHLITATGQRVTLRCSPRSGDLSVYWYQQSLDQGLQFLIQYYNGEERAKGNILERFSAQQFPDLHSELNLSSLELGDSALYFCASSALDRGGGEQYFGPGTRLTVT.

This clone was counted once. V gene TRBV28 combines with J gene TRBJ1-4, with TRBD1 matching over 10 bases. Germline CDR1 reads MDHEN; CDR2 reads SYDVKM. Trimming took 6 bases from V and 5 from J; bases not matched to a gene: 3. This CDR3 comprises 14 residues. In DNA form, the CDR3 reads TGTGCCAGCAGGTGGGGACAGGGGAATGAAAAACTGTTTTTT. Residues: CASRWGQGNEKLFF.

This chain uses TRBV7-9 with TRBJ2-5; TRBD2 is a possible D gene (7 bases). The length of the CDR3 is 13 residues. CDR1 and CDR2 (germline): SEHNR, FQNEAQ (reference sequence). V dropped 5 bases and J dropped 1 base, with 8 bases sitting between them. CDR3 protein: CASSAGAQETQYF. The CDR3 bases are TGTGCCAGCAGCGCGGGGGCCCAAGAGACCCAGTACTTC.

The chain carries TRBV18 and TRBJ2-5; 9 bases map to TRBD1. Germline CDR1 and CDR2: KGHSH and LQKENI. This CDR3 region has 14 residues. V was pared by 3 bases and J by 3 bases, with 2 bases of the junction left unmatched. The CDR3 reads CASSPDRGKETQYF. In nucleotides, the CDR3 is TGTGCCAGCTCACCCGACAGGGGGAAAGAGACCCAGTACTTC. The whole variable domain, remainder taken from reference TRBV18 and TRBJ2-5, is NAGVMQNPRHLVRRRGQEARLRCSPMKGHSHVYWYRQLPEEGLKFMVYLQKENIIDESGMPKERFSAEFPKEGPSILRIQQVVRGDSAAYFCASSPDRGKETQYFGPGTRLLVL.

The V and J genes are TRBV27 and TRBJ2-3, with a tentative D call TRBD2 (5 bases). This CDR3 has 17 amino acids. Trimming removed 5 bases at V and 1 base at J, with 19 bases between. Germline CDR1 and CDR2: MNHEY and SMNVEV (reference sequence). The CDR3 loop is CASSPWTGGGRTDTQYF. The CDR3 DNA follows: TGTGCCAGCAGTCCTTGGACGGGCGGCGGGCGCACAGATACGCAGTATTTT.

Ten or more counts support this clone. The CDR3 is CSVQQGYEQYF. Here the CDR3 DNA reads TGCAGTGTCCAACAGGGATACGAGCAGTACTTC. The V and J genes are TRBV20-1 and TRBJ2-7; D is possibly TRBD1 (6 bases). V was pared by 7 bases and J by 4 bases, with 11 bases between. Germline-derived CDR1 and CDR2 are DFQATT and SNEGSKA (reference sequence). This CDR3 region has 11 residues.

In its sample, this clone was seen a few times. This rearrangement joins TRBV2 to TRBJ1-3; possibly TRBD1 for D (6 bases). Per the germline V gene, CDR1 is SNHLY and CDR2 is FYNNEI. This CDR3 is built from 15 residues. Deletions cut 6 bases from V and 4 bases from J, with 16 bases between. In DNA, the CDR3 is TGTGCCAGCAGGGGGACTACAGGGCTCGGAAACACCATATATTTT. Translation: CASRGTTGLGNTIYF.

The CDR3 sequence is CASSPQTGGMETQYF. The CDR3 DNA is TGTGCCAGCAGCCCTCAGACAGGGGGAATGGAGACCCAGTACTTC. V and J are TRBV7-2 and TRBJ2-5; TRBD1 matches at 9 bases. This CDR3 is 15 amino acids long. Germline trimming cut 5 bases from V and 5 bases from J; bases unmatched to any gene: 9. Germline loops: CDR1 SGHTA, CDR2 FQGNSA.

The chain has TRBV28 and TRBJ2-1; D gene uncertain. Trimming left V 6 bases short and J 6 bases short, with 21 bases between. The V gene's germline CDR1 is MDHEN and CDR2 SYDVKM. The CDR3 runs to 16 residues. In DNA, the CDR3 is TGTGCCAGCAGCCGAGAGAGAGTTACTTTCGTCAATGAGCAGTTCTTC. This translates into CASSRERVTFVNEQFF.

The chain links TRBV28 to TRBJ2-1, with D possibly matching TRBD1 (6 bases). Trimming stripped 5 bases from V and 7 bases from J, with 21 bases between. Germline V gene sequence: CDR1 MDHEN, CDR2 SYDVKM. There are 16 residues in the CDR3. The CDR3 region has the DNA TGTGCCAGCAGTCCTAAGGGGACACTCGGGGCAAATGAGCAGTTCTTC. Translated: CASSPKGTLGANEQFF.